The 21 T cell receptor beta chains given below trace back to one sample, sequenced in a study of CD8+CD57+ T cells in acquired aplastic anemia (dated by TCRdb to between 2018 and 2020). Expansion of CD8+CD57+ cells had been shown by flow cytometry in the patients chosen for sequencing. TCRdb names Illumina HiSeq 2000 as the instrument used. Genomic DNA was used as template for profiling of TCR beta VDJ combinations and CDR3 sequences. TCRdb trimmed public reads at Q25 via fastp, called clones via MiXCR and kept in-frame beta chains. Every distinct CDR3 protein forms one entry, paired with its most common genes and DNA. The sample includes about 200,000 distinct CDR3 sequences, with more than 55% observed a single time. The biggest ten clones account for 58% of the sample. The sequenced material came from sorted CD4+, CD8+, or CD8+CD57+ T cells (not recorded which) from PBMCs. These receptors originate from a human donor with aplastic anemia.

The genes are TRBV24-1 and TRBJ2-7, with TRBD1 matching 9 bases. The CDR3 runs 18 residues. Per germline, CDR1 KGHDR and CDR2 SFDVKD. V trimming: 3 bases; J trimming: 5 bases; junction bases outside the gene matches: 16. The CDR3, as DNA: TGTGCCACCAGTGATCTCACCGACTACAGGGGGCTTAGGAACGAGCAGTACTTC. It encodes CATSDLTDYRGLRNEQYF.

The chain employs TRBV29-1 and TRBJ2-7; the match to TRBD2 covers 7 bases. The CDR3 contains 15 residues. V lost 6 bases and J lost 0; bases outside the gene matches: 11. Germline CDR1 is SQVTM and CDR2 is ANQGSEA. The CDR3 coding sequence is TGCAGCGTGAAGGGAGGGCAGGTGAGCTCCTACGAGCAGTACTTC. This gives the protein CSVKGGQVSSYEQYF.

This clonotype occurred once. This chain uses TRBV6-5 with TRBJ2-3; TRBD2 matches 15 bases. Trimming took 6 bases from V and 0 from J; bases not matched to a gene: 7. Germline values: CDR1 MNHEY, CDR2 SVGAGI. This CDR3 is built from 18 residues. The CDR3 DNA reads TGTGCCAGCAGGGGACTAGCGGGAGGTATTTCTAGCACAGATACGCAGTATTTT. Translating gives CASRGLAGGISSTDTQYF.

In its sample, this clonotype was seen a few times. The V and J genes are TRBV7-2 and TRBJ1-6; the D is unclear. The CDR3 length is 13 residues. The germline V and J ends were trimmed by 4 bases and 7 bases, with 8 bases remaining between them. Per germline, CDR1 SGHTA and CDR2 FQGNSA. In nucleotides, the CDR3 is TGTGCCAGCAGCTCAAACGCAAATTCACCCCTCCACTTT. Amino acids: CASSSNANSPLHF.

This sequence joins TRBV28 and TRBJ2-5; D not resolved. CDR1 MDHEN and CDR2 SYDVKM come from the germline V gene. The V end was cut by 5 bases, the J end by 7 bases, with 8 bases between. CDR3 size: 11 residues. CDR3 sequence reads: CASSAPRTQYF. The DNA of the CDR3 is TGTGCCAGCAGTGCCCCTCGGACCCAGTACTTC.

CDR3 loop: CASSAGGRGWDNEQFF. DNA for the CDR3: TGTGCCAGCAGCGCAGGGGGCAGGGGCTGGGACAATGAGCAGTTCTTC. The gene calls are TRBV7-6 and TRBJ2-1, with 8 bases matching TRBD1. Germline loops: CDR1 SGHVS, CDR2 FNYEAQ. The CDR3 is 16 amino acids. The J segment lost 5 bases and the V segment lost 5 bases, leaving 11 bases of the junction unmatched. Variable domain in full (rest from reference TRBV7-6 and TRBJ2-1): GAGVSQSPRYKVTKRGQDVALRCDPISGHVSLYWYRQALGQGPEFLTYFNYEAQQDKSGLPNDRFSAERPEGSISTLTIQRTEQRDSAMYRCASSAGGRGWDNEQFFGPGTRLTVL.

The chain uses TRBV19 and TRBJ2-7; 7 bases fit TRBD1. Looked up from germline, CDR1 is LNHDA and CDR2 is SQIVND (reference sequence). This CDR3 has 12 residues. V lost 7 bases to trimming and J lost 3 bases; unmatched junction nucleotides: 3. The CDR3 sequence: CASNTGDYEQYF. The CDR3 nucleotides read TGTGCCAGTAACACAGGGGACTACGAGCAGTACTTC.

In this sample, this clonotype turned up many times. V and J are TRBV29-1 and TRBJ2-3, with 8 positions matching TRBD2. Germline V gene lookup returns CDR1 SQVTM and CDR2 ANQGSEA. J lost 2 bases, V lost 4 bases, and 11 bases had no gene match. The CDR3 extends over 16 amino acids. CDR3 sequence reads: CSVGRWSGGLTDTQYF. CDR3 sequence (DNA): TGCAGCGTTGGCCGTTGGTCGGGGGGGCTCACAGATACGCAGTATTTT.

The rearrangement links TRBV14 to TRBJ1-4, with no clear D. The ends were cut back, 4 bases at V and 3 bases at J, with 21 bases in the middle. Germline V CDR1 and CDR2: SGHDN, FVKESK. The CDR3 has 18 residues. The CDR3 protein is CASSRRGRTAAANEKLFF. CDR3 in DNA: TGTGCCAGCAGCCGTCGAGGTCGGACCGCCGCGGCTAATGAAAAACTGTTTTTT.

The rearrangement uses TRBV13 and TRBJ2-3, with 7 bases aligning to TRBD1. The ends lost 8 bases at V and 5 bases at J; junction bases unmatched: 7. Germline V lookup: CDR1 PRHDT, CDR2 FYEKMQ (reference sequence). The CDR3 spans 13 residues. The CDR3 DNA reads as TGTGCCAGCCTTGGACAGGCGGGAGATACGCAGTATTTT. This codes for CASLGQAGDTQYF.

This chain joins TRBV2 and TRBJ1-5, with 7 bases that match TRBD1. This CDR3 is built from 14 residues. Germline CDR1 reads SNHLY; CDR2 reads FYNNEI. V was pared by 6 bases and J by 3 bases, with 5 bases of the junction left unmatched. CDR3 nucleotide sequence: TGTGCCAGCAGAGACACAGGGGTCAATCAGCCCCAGCATTTT. This gives the protein CASRDTGVNQPQHF.

The genes are TRBV5-8 and TRBJ2-4, with TRBD1 matching 7 bases. V was pared by 4 bases and J by 12 bases, with 7 bases of the junction left unmatched. From germline, CDR1 is SGHTS and CDR2 YDEGEE. CDR3 size: 12 residues. The CDR3 bases are TGTGCCAGCAGCCTACAGGGGTGGGATCAGTACTTC. Translated, it gives CASSLQGWDQYF.

Regarding this clonotype: Since a much larger clone is just one base distant, this may be a read error. Because the CDR3 is missing its conserved closing phenylalanine or tryptophan, this is likely a read error. The rearrangement joins TRBV2 to TRBJ2-7; D ambiguous. The germline CDR1 and CDR2 sequences are SNHLY and FYNNEI. This CDR3 is 14 amino acids long. V lost 0 bases and J 2 bases, leaving 8 bases between the germline ends. CDR3 amino acids: CASSEANRAYEQYL. The CDR3 DNA follows: TGTGCCAGCAGTGAAGCGAACAGAGCCTACGAGCAGTACCTC.

The gene calls are TRBV2 and TRBJ1-1, with D hard to call. The CDR3 is made up of 14 amino acids. V lost 0 bases and J lost 8, with 13 bases in between. CDR1 is SNHLY and CDR2 is FYNNEI in the germline V gene. The CDR3, as DNA: TGTGCCAGCAGTGAAGCGCTTCGAGGGATCGAAGCTTTCTTT. Residues: CASSEALRGIEAFF.

The rearrangement uses TRBV20-1 and TRBJ2-7; TRBD1 might be the D (5 bases). V was shortened by 3 bases and J by 5 bases, with 8 bases between the two germline ends. The CDR3 has 11 residues. The germline gives CDR1 DFQATT, CDR2 SNEGSKA (reference sequence). CDR3 residues: CSASTGNEQYF. CDR3 bases: TGCAGTGCTAGTACAGGCAACGAGCAGTACTTC.

CDR3 nucleotide sequence: TGCGCCAGCAGACACGACAGCGGAGAAGCTTTCTTT. Translation gives CASRHDSGEAFF. The chain joins TRBV10-1 to TRBJ1-1; D possibly corresponds to TRBD1 (5 bases). Germline CDR1 WNHNN, CDR2 SYGVQD (reference sequence). The CDR3 is made up of 12 amino acids. V lost 6 bases to trimming and J lost 8 bases, with 13 bases between them.

In the case of this clonotype: The junction shows a germline mismatch at one end, possibly a read error. The rearrangement joins TRBV15 to TRBJ2-1, with 13 bases matching TRBD2. The CDR3 length is 16 residues. In germline, CDR1 is LNHNV, CDR2 YYDKDF (reference sequence). DNA of the CDR3: TGTGCCACCAGCAAGAGGACTAGCGGGAGCTACAATGGGCAGTTCTTC. Translation gives CATSKRTSGSYNGQFF.

This clonotype was observed a handful of times. The rearrangement joins TRBV10-3 to TRBJ1-3, with 7 bases fitting TRBD1. Per germline, CDR1 ENHRY and CDR2 SYGVKD. V was clipped by 11 bases and J by 0 bases; unmatched bases: 7. The CDR3 has 14 residues. CDR3 sequence reads: CASERDSSGNTIYF. The CDR3 nucleotides read TGTGCCTCGGAGCGGGACAGCTCTGGAAACACCATATATTTT.

The genes are TRBV14 and TRBJ1-6, with D unclear. V dropped 2 bases and J dropped 13 bases, with 18 bases sitting between them. Per the germline V gene, CDR1 is SGHDN and CDR2 is FVKESK. The CDR3 spans 15 residues. The CDR3 nucleotides read TGTGCCAGCAGCCAACAAACGGGCCCCAATTTCCCCCTCCACTTT. This codes for CASSQQTGPNFPLHF.

In this sample, this clonotype turned up a few times. The rearrangement links TRBV5-6 to TRBJ2-5; TRBD1 matches at 7 bases. V shed 0 bases and J 5 bases; nucleotides not matched to a gene: 7. The CDR3 sequence is 15 residues long. The germline V gene has CDR1 SGHDT and CDR2 YYEEEE. The CDR3 DNA reads TGTGCCAGCAGCTTGGGGGGGACAGTTGGGGAGACCCAGTACTTC. Amino acids: CASSLGGTVGETQYF.

This sequence joins TRBV15 and TRBJ2-7, with 11 nucleotides matching TRBD1. Unmatched junction bases numbered 9, after V lost 5 bases and J lost 6 bases. The CDR3 totals 15 residues. From germline, CDR1 is LNHNV and CDR2 YYDKDF (reference sequence). The CDR3 coding sequence is TGTGCCACCAGCGACCGGACAGGGGGCTGGTTCGAGCAGTACTTC. Translating gives CATSDRTGGWFEQYF.